A selection of T cell receptor beta chains follows, all from one sample in a study of blood T cell repertoires in COVID-19. Only in-frame clones appear in the TCRdb table, and some are missing; sequencing was by immunoSEQ multiplex PCR. The sample comprises roughly 410,000 clones, 89% of which are singletons, and under 2% rests with the top ten. Sequenced: peripheral blood. The receptors come from a woman between 35 and 50 years old with COVID-19, enrolled during active disease. CDR3s leave out the opening cysteine and the closing phenylalanine or tryptophan.

j_call v_call cdr3_aa
TRBJ2-1 TRBV9 ASSGLPGLYPGNEQF
TRBJ2-7 TRBV6-2/TRBV6-3 ASSYSSLAGVLYEQY
TRBJ2-7 TRBV7-2 ASSPTGGSWYEQY
TRBJ1-1 TRBV6-5 ASSYSRTGNTEAF
TRBJ1-2 TRBV6-5 ASSLGQGAPGYT
TRBJ2-5 TRBV7-9 ASSWEGTVSGTQY
TRBJ1-4 TRBV9 ASRGRGRGNDEKLF
TRBJ1-5 TRBV30 AWSTILIHGQGDQPQH
TRBJ2-1 TRBV4-3 ASSQDDGGSVYNEQF
TRBJ1-4 TRBV6-5 ASSWTGLSTNEKLF
TRBJ1-4 TRBV4-3 ASSQEMGAPREKLF
TRBJ2-7 TRBV25-1 ASSGGYEQY
TRBJ1-1 TRBV6-5 ASSPTGLTEAF
TRBJ1-2 TRBV7-9 ASSSDRGGIYGYT
TRBJ2-7 TRBV28 ASLKGQGFYEQY
TRBJ1-1 TRBV12-5 ASGPRSDIYEAF
TRBJ1-2 TRBV30 AWSEHLTSGYT
TRBJ1-5 TRBV2 ASARHVISNQPQH
TRBJ1-2 TRBV5-4 ASSTYTGANGYT
TRBJ1-2 TRBV3-1/TRBV3-2 ASSQAQGGNYGYT